One sample yielded the 3 T cell receptor beta chains listed below, sequenced in a study of shared clonotypes between healthy human individuals (TCRdb year 2020). The library was obtained by the immunoSEQ multiplex PCR assay. TCRdb obtained this table from immuneACCESS and retained in-frame rearrangements with V and J assigned. These tables miss some clones; where compared with another copy, unresolved V genes account for less than half of the shortfall, and the remainder is unexplained. The sample contains hundreds of thousands of clones, less than 80% of them found a single time. The ten top clones hold 1.5% to 2% of the sample. Sequences were obtained from memory CD4+ T cells sorted from blood. The cell subset or site label corresponds to: CD45RA-negative fraction. These receptors were collected from a woman aged 30 to 39 in good health.

This chain connects TRBV18 to TRBJ2-7; 9 bases agree with TRBD1. The CDR3 is 12 residues long. After removal of 6 bases from V and 6 bases from J, the junction contained 3 bases not matched to a gene. CDR1 is KGHSH, CDR2 LQKENI, per germline. The CDR3 DNA reads as TGTGCCAGCTCGGGACAGGGCGCCGAGCAGTACTTC. This sequence encodes CASSGQGAEQYF.

The table lists this clone with a few counts. This chain joins TRBV14 and TRBJ2-7, with 9 nucleotides matching TRBD1. The J segment lost 3 bases and the V segment lost 4 bases, leaving 10 bases of the junction unmatched. The CDR3 is made up of 16 amino acids. Germline assignment: CDR1 SGHDN and CDR2 FVKESK. The CDR3 loop reads CASSPRIGTGNYEQYF. CDR3 in DNA: TGTGCCAGCAGCCCACGAATCGGGACAGGGAACTACGAGCAGTACTTC.

A single count supports this clone. The rearrangement joins TRBV5-1 to TRBJ2-1; 13 bases agree with TRBD2. The CDR3 sequence is 18 residues long. Germline V gene lookup returns CDR1 SGHRS and CDR2 YFSETQ. J lost 0 bases, V lost 4 bases, and 7 bases had no gene match. This CDR3 reads CASSKGTSGVNSYNEQFF. The CDR3 coding sequence is TGCGCCAGCAGCAAAGGGACTAGCGGGGTAAACTCCTACAATGAGCAGTTCTTC.